The 25 T cell receptor beta chains below all came from one sample that was sequenced in a study of blood T cell repertoires in COVID-19. TCRdb's table, derived via immunoSEQ multiplex PCR, lists solely in-frame clones and lacks some. Here the sample spans about 140,000 clones, roughly four fifths being singletons. Sample: peripheral blood. These receptors came from a woman aged 80 or older in a cohort sampled during active or convalescent COVID-19.

V is TRBV4-2 and J is TRBJ2-3; 8 positions agree with TRBD1. From germline, CDR1 is LGHNA and CDR2 YNFKEQ. Trimming took 0 bases from V and 2 from J; bases not matched to a gene: 4. This CDR3 is built from 16 residues. The CDR3 loop is CASSQDDRGPTDTQYF. CDR3 DNA: TGTGCCAGCAGCCAAGATGACAGGGGCCCCACAGATACGCAGTATTTT.

The chain couples TRBV7-9 to TRBJ1-4, with a possible D match to TRBD1 (6 bases). The V end lost 1 base, the J end lost 5 bases, and 11 bases lay between the germline ends. Germline loops: CDR1 SEHNR, CDR2 FQNEAQ (reference sequence). The CDR3 is 15 amino acids. CDR3 in amino acids: CASSLGSQGNEKLFF. CDR3 DNA: TGTGCCAGCAGCTTAGGTTCCCAGGGGAATGAAAAACTGTTTTTT.

The chain employs TRBV4-2 and TRBJ2-1, with 9 positions matching TRBD1. Germline CDR1 is LGHNA and CDR2 is YNFKEQ. CDR3 size: 16 residues. V lost 1 base and J lost 1; bases outside the gene matches: 2. The CDR3 region has the DNA TGTGCCAGCAGCCAAGGGGGGACAGGGTCCTACAATGAGCAGTTCTTC. Residues: CASSQGGTGSYNEQFF.

This clone has a handful of counts. This chain joins TRBV6-5 and TRBJ1-6, with a weak D call TRBD1 (6 bases). Trimming left V 0 bases short and J 7 bases short, with 13 bases between. The V gene's germline CDR1 is MNHEY and CDR2 SVGAGI. This CDR3 contains 16 residues. CDR3 region: CASSYSGGRRNSPLHF. The CDR3 DNA is TGTGCCAGCAGTTACTCCGGGGGGCGTAGGAATTCACCCCTCCACTTT.

This clone turned up a few times. The gene calls are TRBV7-9 and TRBJ1-1; tentative D call: TRBD1 (6 bases). Germline CDR1 and CDR2: SEHNR and FQNEAQ (reference sequence). CDR3 length: 15 amino acids. Trimming shortened V by 4 bases and J by 1 base, and 13 bases separated the two germline ends. The CDR3 coding sequence is TGTGCCAGCAGCTCAGCCGGACAGCCGAACACTGAAGCTTTCTTT. Protein: CASSSAGQPNTEAFF.

The chain has TRBV24-1 and TRBJ2-2; a weak D match, TRBD1 (6 bases). The V end was cut by 2 bases, the J end by 3 bases, with 15 bases between. The CDR3 runs to 17 residues. Germline V lookup: CDR1 KGHDR, CDR2 SFDVKD. The CDR3 coding sequence is TGTGCCACCAGTGATTCGCGGTTCAGGGGCGACACCGGGGAGCTGTTTTTT. Translating gives CATSDSRFRGDTGELFF.

This sequence joins TRBV15 and TRBJ2-7; TRBD1 might be the D (6 bases). The length of the CDR3 is 16 residues. CDR1 LNHNV and CDR2 YYDKDF come from the germline V gene (reference sequence). The germline V and J ends were trimmed by 1 base and 3 bases, with 16 bases remaining between them. The CDR3 spells CATSRAVQGKDYEQYV. CDR3 nucleotide sequence: TGTGCCACCAGCAGAGCGGTTCAGGGGAAGGACTACGAGCAGTACGTC.

On this clone itself: Sequence at one end of the junction differs from germline and may be a read error. This sequence joins TRBV4-1 and TRBJ1-1; 9 bases map to TRBD1. The germline CDR1 and CDR2 sequences are MGHRA and YSYEKL. This CDR3 contains 17 residues. DNA for the CDR3: TGCGCCAGCAACCAAGATAGATTCCGGGACAGGGTCCCTGAAGCTTTCTTT. Its translation is CASNQDRFRDRVPEAFF.

The rearrangement links TRBV3-1 (or the pseudogene TRBV3-2) to TRBJ1-1; D unresolved. Trimming pared 2 bases from V and 1 base from J, leaving 5 bases between. The CDR3 loop spans 13 amino acids. Germline values: CDR1 LGHDT, CDR2 YNNKEL (reference sequence). The CDR3 loop reads CASSQLRNTEAFF. The CDR3 DNA is TGTGCCAGCAGCCAATTGCGGAACACTGAAGCTTTCTTT.

The chain combines TRBV18 with TRBJ1-1, with D possibly matching TRBD1 (6 bases). V was pared by 3 bases and J by 5 bases, with 19 bases between. The CDR3 loop spans 16 amino acids. Per the germline V gene, CDR1 is KGHSH and CDR2 is LQKENI. CDR3 in amino acids: CASSPQSLGAGTEAFF. The CDR3 bases are TGTGCCAGCTCACCCCAGTCTCTGGGGGCTGGGACTGAAGCTTTCTTT.

J is TRBJ1-2 and V is TRBV7-9; a weak D match, TRBD1 (6 bases). Germline loops: CDR1 SEHNR, CDR2 FQNEAQ (reference sequence). CDR3 size: 13 residues. Trimming took off 1 base at V and 9 bases at J, with 12 bases between the two ends. The CDR3 bases are TGTGCCAGCAGCTTAGGACAGGTACTCAGCTACACCTTC. It encodes CASSLGQVLSYTF.

The chain combines TRBV28 with TRBJ1-6, with D possibly being TRBD1 (6 bases). In germline, CDR1 is MDHEN, CDR2 SYDVKM. Deletions cut 6 bases from V and 7 bases from J, with 22 bases between. The CDR3 covers 17 residues. The CDR3 loop reads CASRSWGRGTLNSPLHF. DNA for the CDR3: TGTGCCAGCAGGTCGTGGGGGCGGGGGACCTTAAATTCACCCCTCCACTTT.

The chain carries TRBV7-2 and TRBJ1-6; 10 nucleotides line up with TRBD1. This CDR3 has 14 residues. Germline CDR1 and CDR2: SGHTA and FQGNSA. V was clipped by 5 bases and J by 9 bases; unmatched bases: 4. For the CDR3, the DNA is TGTGCCAGCAGCCCGGACAGGGGGAGTTCACCCCTCCACTTT. Translated, it gives CASSPDRGSSPLHF.

This clone has only one observation. The CDR3 loop is CASSAEAGAESYEQYF. The CDR3 DNA is TGCGCCAGCAGCGCCGAAGCAGGGGCGGAAAGCTACGAGCAGTACTTC. This chain uses TRBV5-1 with TRBJ2-7, with D tentatively TRBD1 (6 bases). This CDR3 has 16 amino acids. CDR1 is SGHRS and CDR2 is YFSETQ in the germline V gene. Trimming left V 4 bases short and J 3 bases short, with 20 bases between.

The chain uses TRBV6-6 and TRBJ1-1, with D tentatively TRBD1 (5 bases). The V end was cut by 4 bases, the J end by 4 bases, with 16 bases between. The CDR3 covers 15 residues. Germline V lookup: CDR1 MNHNY, CDR2 SVGAGI (reference sequence). CDR3 amino acids: CASSSSPGGTTEAFF. The CDR3 nucleotides are TGTGCCAGCAGTTCCTCTCCGGGAGGGACCACTGAAGCTTTCTTT.

The gene calls are TRBV14 and TRBJ1-2, with D possibly matching TRBD1 (5 bases). The CDR3 loop spans 15 amino acids. Germline V gene data show CDR1 as SGHDN and CDR2 as FVKESK. Trimming took 0 bases from V and 1 from J, leaving 9 bases between them. CDR3 sequence reads: CASSQERGSNYGYTF. In nucleotides, the CDR3 is TGTGCCAGCAGCCAAGAACGGGGGAGTAACTATGGCTACACCTTC.

V and J are TRBV7-3 and TRBJ2-5; tentative D call: TRBD2 (6 bases). This CDR3 is built from 14 residues. The ends were cut back, 4 bases at V and 4 bases at J, with 13 bases in the middle. CDR1 SGHTA and CDR2 FQGTGA come from the germline V gene. The CDR3 coding sequence is TGTGCCAGCAGCTCCTTCGGGGGAGGAGAGACCCAGTACTTC. Protein sequence: CASSSFGGGETQYF.

The J gene is TRBJ1-1, the V gene TRBV29-1; the match to TRBD1 covers 7 bases. CDR1 is SQVTM, CDR2 ANQGSEA, per germline. The ends lost 6 bases at V and 4 bases at J; junction bases unmatched: 2. This CDR3 comprises 11 residues. The CDR3: CSVHRGTEAFF. The DNA for the CDR3 is TGCAGCGTCCACAGGGGCACTGAAGCTTTCTTT. The whole variable domain, filled in from reference TRBV29-1 and TRBJ1-1, reads SAVISQKPSRDICQRGTSLTIQCQVDSQVTMMFWYRQQPGQSLTLIATANQGSEATYESGFVIDKFPISRPNLTFSTLTVSNMSPEDSSIYLCSVHRGTEAFFGQGTRLTVV.

The chain has TRBV29-1 and TRBJ1-1, with 7 bases that match TRBD1. The V segment lost 0 bases and the J segment 10 bases; nucleotides outside the gene matches: 8. This CDR3 spans 13 amino acids. Germline V gene data show CDR1 as SQVTM and CDR2 as ANQGSEA. The CDR3 sequence: CSVEDRDSNGAFF. DNA for the CDR3: TGCAGCGTTGAAGATCGGGACAGTAATGGAGCTTTCTTT.

The V call is TRBV7-8, the J call TRBJ1-4; D remains ambiguous. This CDR3 comprises 16 residues. From germline, CDR1 is SGHVS and CDR2 FQNEAQ. V lost 0 bases and J 4 bases, leaving 12 bases between the germline ends. The CDR3 reads CASSLAQATVNEKLFF. The CDR3, as DNA: TGTGCCAGCAGCTTAGCGCAGGCGACGGTTAATGAAAAACTGTTTTTT.

This rearrangement joins TRBV9 to TRBJ2-3; 12 bases match TRBD2. The ends lost 0 bases at V and 4 bases at J; junction bases unmatched: 3. The CDR3 extends over 16 amino acids. In germline, CDR1 is SGDLS, CDR2 YYNGEE. CDR3 coding DNA: TGTGCCAGCAGCGTAGTGCCTAGCGGGGGGGCAGATACGCAGTATTTT. Protein sequence: CASSVVPSGGADTQYF.

J is TRBJ2-7 and V is TRBV5-1, with 14 positions matching TRBD2. CDR1 is SGHRS and CDR2 is YFSETQ in the germline V gene. With 4 bases clipped from V and 0 bases from J, the junction kept 6 bases outside the gene matches. CDR3 size: 17 residues. CDR3 in amino acids: CASSRTSGGPSSYEQYF. CDR3 sequence (DNA): TGCGCCAGCAGCAGGACTAGCGGGGGGCCTAGCTCCTACGAGCAGTACTTC.

The CDR3 DNA sequence: TGTGCCAGCAGCCCGCTGTCGCCAGGGGAATATGGCTACACCTTC. Protein product: CASSPLSPGEYGYTF. This chain uses TRBV7-3 with TRBJ1-2, with TRBD1 as a possible D gene (6 bases). The CDR3 sequence is 15 residues long. Germline V lookup: CDR1 SGHTA, CDR2 FQGTGA. V was cut by 5 bases and J by 5 bases, with 18 bases left in between.

This clone was seen a single time. The V call is TRBV7-8, the J call TRBJ1-6, with D maybe TRBD1 (5 bases). The germline gives CDR1 SGHVS, CDR2 FQNEAQ. Trimming cost V 0 bases and J 8 bases, with 8 bases left between them. The CDR3 sequence is 14 residues long. CDR3 amino acids: CASSLAGGYSPLHF. CDR3 nucleotide sequence: TGTGCCAGCAGCTTAGCGGGGGGGTATTCACCCCTCCACTTT.

The chain recombines TRBV7-2 with TRBJ1-2; D remains ambiguous. The CDR3 has 13 amino acids. Trimming cost V 2 bases and J 6 bases, with 10 bases left between them. Germline-derived CDR1 and CDR2 are SGHTA and FQGNSA. This chain's CDR3 is CASSLSSPDGYTF. The CDR3 coding sequence is TGTGCCAGCAGCTTATCGTCGCCAGATGGCTACACCTTC.